This TCR beta chain is from a study of CD8 T cells in ankylosing spondylitis. The study, taken as a whole, reports: Peripheral blood samples showed relatively rare disease-linked clones, and these clones were CD8+.

TCRdb reprocessed the 5' RACE reads via MiXCR and lists one record per CDR3 protein. The sample contains 250,000 to 400,000 distinct CDR3 sequences, 11% of which appear only once. This clonotype was recorded a few times. Antigen: not known. The CDR3 contains 16 residues. Germline loops: CDR1 MDHEN, CDR2 SYDVKM. The V end lost 6 bases, the J end lost 0 bases, and 14 bases lay between the germline ends. The chain joins TRBV28 to TRBJ2-2; a possible D gene is TRBD2 (6 bases). The specimen sequenced was blood, either unsorted or a sorted T cell fraction (not recorded which). This TCR derives from a female donor with ankylosing spondylitis or in good health (not recorded which). The CDR3 spells CASSLAREANTGELFF. CDR3 DNA sequence: TGTGCCAGCAGCCTAGCAAGGGAGGCGAACACCGGGGAGCTGTTTTTT.